Detailed here is one TCR beta chain. The data are from a study of T-cell memory formation after mild COVID-19. CDR3 size: 14 residues. CDR1 and CDR2 (germline): LNHDA, SQIVND (reference sequence). V lost 3 bases and J 10 bases, leaving 13 bases between the germline ends. TCRdb redid the calling of the 5' RACE reads with MiXCR, one entry per CDR3 protein. The sample has just under 550,000 distinct CDR3 sequences, roughly 22% seen once. What was sequenced was PBMCs or a T cell subset sorted from them (not recorded which). The receptor was derived from an adult woman who had mild COVID-19 (a few samples of this study predate the infection). Cell type and time point are not known. The rearrangement joins TRBV19 to TRBJ1-6; perhaps TRBD1 as D (5 bases). Here the CDR3 reads CASSIRRGGSPLHF. CDR3 sequence (DNA): TGTGCCAGTAGTATCAGGAGGGGAGGCTCACCCCTCCACTTT. Supplemented by reference TRBV19 and TRBJ1-6, the full variable domain reads DGGITQSPKYLFRKEGQNVTLSCEQNLNHDAMYWYRQDPGQGLRLIYYSQIVNDFQKGDIAEGYSVSREKKESFPLTVTSAQKNPTAFYLCASSIRRGGSPLHFGNGTRLTVT.